This T cell receptor beta chain was obtained from a study of blood T cell repertoires in COVID-19 (TCRdb year 2020). Study-wide context: Collaborator samples came from the United States, Italy and Spain and covered acute and convalescent phases of COVID-19. The prospective study material was composed of cDNA or gDNA derived from T cells, B-cell-depleted T cells, or PBMCs. Subjects who had been exposed to COVID-19, were actively infected with it, or had recovered from it provided the deeply sampled blood TCRbeta repertoires that made up the dataset. A freely available public database, intended as a resource for researchers studying the immune response to SARS-CoV-2, is where the repertoires were released. Samples were obtained from the ongoing ImmuneRACE study (first 160 participants) and from about 1,300 subjects provided by 6 global collaborators. The sample metadata nearly always contained a de-identified subject ID, COVID-19 status, age in years and sex. Where available, HLA class I and class II types were taken from metadata supplied by the sample provider and were not determined by assay-based typing.

The immunoSEQ Assay, a bias-controlled multiplex PCR, was used to amplify TCRbeta CDR3 regions from genomic DNA. The original pipeline was this. The number of nucleated cells in each sample was estimated by amplification of reference gene primers within the assay. To quantify the absolute abundance of each unique TCRbeta CDR3 rearrangement, sequence reads were collapsed and filtered. For each sample, productive Simpson clonality was calculated as the square root of Simpson's diversity index across productive rearrangements. TCRdb re-hosts the immuneACCESS table, in-frame sequences only. Its copies lack some clones; in the studies checked, an unresolved V gene accounts for under half of them, and the cause for the rest is not known. The V and J calls and clone size were taken over from that table, and D and trimming were inferred from the DNA. Here the sample has about 150,000 clones; approximately 80% occur a single time. Around 10% of the sample goes to the ten largest clones.

This clone turned up a few times. Its cognate antigen has yet to be identified. Per-base quality was not reported, and no clone a single base away is much larger than it. Results the study describes overall, beyond this receptor: Clinical and demographic metadata were provided uncurated, with the amount varying by source and participant.

In Seattle, one collaborating source enrolled patients while the infection was active and tracked those patients longitudinally over the course of disease. Collaborating institutions collected whole blood in K2EDTA tubes following their own protocols. Collaborator samples were shipped for TCRbeta analysis as frozen whole blood, isolated PBMCs, or DNA extracted from either sample type. Between the V and J ends, shortened by 5 bases and 8 bases respectively, the junction contains 12 bases. From a lookup of the germline V gene (reference sequence), CDR1 and CDR2 are SEHNR and FQNEAQ. The CDR3 runs 13 amino acids, cysteine and phenylalanine included. Solely the CDR3 DNA is kept, with 39 bases framed from the first base.

Sequencing was performed on peripheral blood. This clonotype was sampled from a woman aged 55-70 years with COVID-19, enrolled during active disease. The chain couples TRBV7-9 to TRBJ1-4, with no confident D gene call. The DNA is TGTGCCAGCAGCCTTTCGGGTTTCGAAAAACTGTTTTTT. This sequence encodes CASSLSGFEKLFF.